One TCR beta chain is described in this entry. Its antigen remains unidentified. No base quality values were provided; no much bigger clone lies one nucleotide off. From cysteine to phenylalanine, the CDR3 is 15 amino acids long. The only DNA kept is the CDR3, 45 bases in frame from the first base. The germline V gene yields MNHNS for CDR1 and SASEGT for CDR2. V ends up 2 bases short and J 2 bases short, with an unmatched junction base count of 6. The sample belongs to a study of blood T cell repertoires in COVID-19 (dated by TCRdb to the early 2020s). Broadly, across the study: Samples covering the acute and convalescent phases of COVID-19 were provided by collaborators in the United States, Italy and Spain. Where available, HLA class I and class II types were obtained from metadata supplied by the sample provider rather than from assay-based typing. Deeply sampled blood TCRbeta repertoires from subjects exposed to, actively infected with, or recovered from COVID-19 were included in the dataset. Samples came from the ongoing ImmuneRACE study (first 160 participants) plus 1,254 subjects from 6 global collaborators. The repertoires were made available in a free public database intended to serve as a resource for research on the immune response to SARS-CoV-2. The material from the prospective study consisted of cDNA or gDNA derived from T cells, B-cell-depleted T cells, or PBMCs. Nearly every sample came with metadata listing a de-identified subject ID, COVID-19 status, age in years and sex.

The immunoSEQ Assay, a bias-controlled multiplex PCR, was used to amplify TCRbeta CDR3 regions from genomic DNA. The authors' pipeline ran thus. The number of nucleated cells in each sample was estimated by amplification of reference gene primers within the assay. To quantify the absolute abundance of each unique TCRbeta CDR3 rearrangement, sequence reads were collapsed and filtered. Productive Simpson clonality was computed per sample as the square root of Simpson's diversity index over productive rearrangements. Not all clones reach the TCRdb copy of this immuneACCESS table, which keeps in-frame sequences only. Checked studies attribute under half of the gap to unresolved V genes and leave the rest unexplained. Clone size and the V and J calls come from that table; the DNA yielded D and trimming. For this sample the table gives 6,500 to 7,000 clones, of which roughly 90% were detected only once. The ten largest clones add up to 10% of the sample.

What the work shows at the level of the full study, not this receptor alone: Clinical and demographic metadata were provided uncurated, with the amount varying by source and participant.

Whole blood was collected in K2EDTA tubes by collaborating institutions according to the institutions' own protocols. For TCRbeta analysis, collaborators shipped samples as frozen whole blood, isolated PBMCs, or DNA extracted from either of those sample types. The sequence links TRBV6-1 to TRBJ2-7; TRBD1 matches 7 bases in the middle. This clonotype originated in a human donor with active COVID-19. The donor label of this sample is uncertain. Material for sequencing was peripheral blood. The CDR3 in this case is CASSESGTVTYEQYF. In nucleotides, the sequence is TGTGCCAGCAGTGAATCCGGGACAGTCACCTACGAGCAGTACTTC.